The clone carrying this T cell receptor beta chain was detected once. In the source study's methods: Amplification from reference gene primers served as the basis for estimated nucleated cell counts. The assay was immunoSEQ multiplex PCR, and TCRdb's table has in-frame clones only and misses some. V and J calls and clone size are given by that table; D and trimming were obtained from the DNA. Of 150,000 to 200,000 clones in the sample, approximately 80% were seen once. The data originate from a study of blood T cell repertoires in COVID-19. Turning to the study itself: Collection of acute and convalescent COVID-19 samples took place in the United States, Italy and Spain. Sample material is recorded as cDNA or gDNA derived from T cells, B-cell-depleted T cells, or PBMCs.

Germline lookup yields CDR1 LNHDA and CDR2 SQIVND (reference sequence). The CDR3 spans 14 residues. Trimming removed 6 bases at V and 4 bases at J, with 12 bases between. The receptor was derived from a human donor in a cohort sampled during active COVID-19. The sample taken for sequencing was peripheral blood. The gene calls are TRBV19 and TRBJ2-2, with a possible D match to TRBD2 (6 bases). The DNA for the CDR3 is TGTGCCAGTAGGCCGGGAGTTCGCACCGGGGAGCTGTTTTTT. It encodes CASRPGVRTGELFF.